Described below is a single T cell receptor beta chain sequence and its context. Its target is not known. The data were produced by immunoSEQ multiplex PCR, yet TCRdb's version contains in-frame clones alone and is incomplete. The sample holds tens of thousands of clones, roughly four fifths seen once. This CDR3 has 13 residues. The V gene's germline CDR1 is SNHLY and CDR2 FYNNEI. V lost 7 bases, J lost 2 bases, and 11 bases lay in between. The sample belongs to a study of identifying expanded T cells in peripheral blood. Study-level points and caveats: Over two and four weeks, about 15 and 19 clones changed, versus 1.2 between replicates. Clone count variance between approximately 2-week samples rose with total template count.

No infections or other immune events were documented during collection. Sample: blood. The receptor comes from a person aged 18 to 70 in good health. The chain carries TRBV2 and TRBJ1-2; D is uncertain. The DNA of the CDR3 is TGTGCCAGCAATGCGGTCCTGAACTATGGCTACACCTTC. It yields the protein CASNAVLNYGYTF.